A selection of T cell receptor beta chains follows, all from one sample in a study of blood T cell repertoires in COVID-19. TCRdb's table, derived via immunoSEQ multiplex PCR, lists solely in-frame clones and lacks some. Seen here are about 210,000 clones, roughly 82% observed once, and the top ten hold 9.5% to 10%. Sequenced input: peripheral blood. The receptor set was obtained from a man between 45 and 60 years old with active or convalescent COVID-19. The CDR3 runs from the conserved cysteine through the conserved F or W. A D gene is named only where the DNA matches it firmly. Some rows mark clone size as missing; the rest say once, few, many or name a class of expanded clone.

cdr3_nt,cdr3_aa,j_call,clone_size,cdr3_length,v_call,d_call
TGCAGTGTAAGGAGGAACACTGAAGCTTTCTTT,CSVRRNTEAFF,TRBJ1-1,NA,11,TRBV20-1,NA
TGTGCCAGCAGTCTCAGGGCCCGAAGCACAGTACCCCAAGAGACCCAGTACTTC,CASSLRARSTVPQETQYF,TRBJ2-5,NA,18,TRBV6-6,NA
TGTGCCAGTAGCCCTGGGGTGGACAGGGTCGGTCAGCCCCAGCATTTT,CASSPGVDRVGQPQHF,TRBJ1-5,NA,16,TRBV19,TRBD1
TGTGCCAGTAGTATAGGGGGCAGGGACACTGAAGCTTTCTTT,CASSIGGRDTEAFF,TRBJ1-1,NA,14,TRBV19,NA
TGTGCCAGCAGCTTAGCGGGGCCGGGAGGGAAAACTGAAGCTTTCTTT,CASSLAGPGGKTEAFF,TRBJ1-1,NA,16,TRBV7-8,NA
TGTGCCAGCAGCTCAACCCCGGACAGTCAAGAGACCCAGTACTTC,CASSSTPDSQETQYF,TRBJ2-5,NA,15,TRBV5-4,NA
TGTGCCAGCAGCTTTGGGTCGGGGGGCACAGATACGCAGTATTTT,CASSFGSGGTDTQYF,TRBJ2-3,NA,15,TRBV7-3,NA
TGTGCCAGTAGGCGGGCTGGGGCCAACGTCCTGACTTTC,CASRRAGANVLTF,TRBJ2-6,NA,13,TRBV19,NA
TGTGCCAGCAGCAGGGACAAATCCCAAGAGACCCAGTACTTC,CASSRDKSQETQYF,TRBJ2-5,once,14,TRBV5-4,NA
TGTGCCAGCAGTCTCCCAGGGTGGGACACTGAAGCTTTCTTT,CASSLPGWDTEAFF,TRBJ1-1,NA,14,TRBV6-6,NA